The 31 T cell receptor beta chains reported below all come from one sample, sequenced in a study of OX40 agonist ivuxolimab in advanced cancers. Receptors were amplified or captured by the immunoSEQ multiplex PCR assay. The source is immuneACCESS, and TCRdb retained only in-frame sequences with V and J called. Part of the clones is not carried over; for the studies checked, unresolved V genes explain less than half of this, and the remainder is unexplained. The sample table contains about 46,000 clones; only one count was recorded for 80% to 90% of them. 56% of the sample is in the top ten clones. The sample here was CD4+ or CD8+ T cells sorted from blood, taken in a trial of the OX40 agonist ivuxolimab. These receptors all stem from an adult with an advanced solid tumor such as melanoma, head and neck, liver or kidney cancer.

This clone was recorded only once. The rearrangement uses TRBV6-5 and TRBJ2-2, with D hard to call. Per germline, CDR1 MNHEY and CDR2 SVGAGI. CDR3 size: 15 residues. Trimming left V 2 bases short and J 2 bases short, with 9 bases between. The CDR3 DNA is TGTGCCAGCAGTTACGTCACCAGTAACACCGGGGAGCTGTTTTTT. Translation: CASSYVTSNTGELFF.

CDR3 DNA: TGTGCCAGCAGTTACTACGGGGGATCGAATTCACCCCTCCACTTT. This encodes CASSYYGGSNSPLHF. The chain recombines TRBV6-5 with TRBJ1-6; D may be TRBD1 (5 bases). This CDR3 has 15 residues. V was clipped by 1 base and J by 7 bases, with 11 bases between them. Germline assignment: CDR1 MNHEY and CDR2 SVGAGI.

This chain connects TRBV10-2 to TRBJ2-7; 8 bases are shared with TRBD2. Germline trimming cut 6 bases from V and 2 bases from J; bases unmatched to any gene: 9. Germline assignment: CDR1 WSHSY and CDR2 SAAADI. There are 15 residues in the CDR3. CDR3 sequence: CASRDGAGGAYEQYF. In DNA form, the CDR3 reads TGCGCCAGCAGGGACGGGGCGGGAGGAGCCTACGAGCAGTACTTC.

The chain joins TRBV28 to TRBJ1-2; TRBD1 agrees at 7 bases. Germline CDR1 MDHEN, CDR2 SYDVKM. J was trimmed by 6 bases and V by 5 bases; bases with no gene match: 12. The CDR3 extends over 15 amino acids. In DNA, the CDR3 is TGTGCCAGCAGTCCATCTGGGGAGGGGGCGCATGGCTACACCTTC. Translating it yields CASSPSGEGAHGYTF.

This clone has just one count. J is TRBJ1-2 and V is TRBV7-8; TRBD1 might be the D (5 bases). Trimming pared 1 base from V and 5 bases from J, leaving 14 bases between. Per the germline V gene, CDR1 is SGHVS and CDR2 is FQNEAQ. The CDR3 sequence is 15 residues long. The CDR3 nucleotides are TGTGCCAGCAGCTTAGTGCCAGGGATCGGGTATGGCTACACCTTC. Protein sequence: CASSLVPGIGYGYTF. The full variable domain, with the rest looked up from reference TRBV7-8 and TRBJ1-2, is GAGVSQSPRYKVAKRGQDVALRCDPISGHVSLFWYQQALGQGPEFLTYFQNEAQLDKSGLPSDRFFAERPEGSVSTLKIQRTQQEDSAVYLCASSLVPGIGYGYTFGSGTRLTVV.

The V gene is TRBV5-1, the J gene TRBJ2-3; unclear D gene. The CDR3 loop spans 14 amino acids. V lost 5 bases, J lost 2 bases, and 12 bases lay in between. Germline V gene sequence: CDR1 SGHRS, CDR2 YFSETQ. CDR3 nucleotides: TGCGCCAGCAGTACGGACGGCCTCACAGATACGCAGTATTTT. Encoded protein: CASSTDGLTDTQYF.

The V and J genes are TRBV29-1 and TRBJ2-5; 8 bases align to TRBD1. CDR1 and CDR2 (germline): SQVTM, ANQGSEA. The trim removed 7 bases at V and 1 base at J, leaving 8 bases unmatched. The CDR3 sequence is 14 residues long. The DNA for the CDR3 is TGCAGCGCGGGGACAGGCAATTCCCAAGAGACCCAGTACTTC. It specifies CSAGTGNSQETQYF. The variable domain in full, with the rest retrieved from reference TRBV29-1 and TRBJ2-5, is SAVISQKPSRDICQRGTSLTIQCQVDSQVTMMFWYRQQPGQSLTLIATANQGSEATYESGFVIDKFPISRPNLTFSTLTVSNMSPEDSSIYLCSAGTGNSQETQYFGPGTRLLVL.

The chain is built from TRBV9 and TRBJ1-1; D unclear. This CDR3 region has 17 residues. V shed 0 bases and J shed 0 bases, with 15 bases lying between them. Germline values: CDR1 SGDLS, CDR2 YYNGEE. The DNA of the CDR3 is TGTGCCAGCAGCGTAGGGGCCGGGAATCTCGTGAACACTGAAGCTTTCTTT. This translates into CASSVGAGNLVNTEAFF.

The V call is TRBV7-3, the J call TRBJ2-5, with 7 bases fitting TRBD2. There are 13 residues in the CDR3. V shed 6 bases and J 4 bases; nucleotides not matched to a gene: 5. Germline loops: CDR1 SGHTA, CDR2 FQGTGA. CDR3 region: CASSGGRVETQYF. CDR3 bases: TGTGCCAGCAGTGGCGGGAGAGTAGAGACCCAGTACTTC.

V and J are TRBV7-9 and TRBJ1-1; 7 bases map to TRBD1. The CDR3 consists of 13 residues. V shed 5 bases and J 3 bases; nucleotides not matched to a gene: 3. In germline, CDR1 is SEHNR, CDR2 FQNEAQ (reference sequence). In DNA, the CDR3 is TGTGCCAGCAGCCCGGACAGGTACACTGAAGCTTTCTTT. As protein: CASSPDRYTEAFF.

The CDR3 region has the DNA TGTGCCAGCAGTTCCCACGGGGCAGGAGGGAGTGGCTACACCTTC. Translating gives CASSSHGAGGSGYTF. The rearrangement uses TRBV28 and TRBJ1-2, with D possibly matching TRBD1 (5 bases). Per germline, CDR1 MDHEN and CDR2 SYDVKM. V was clipped by 4 bases and J by 7 bases, with 19 bases between them. The CDR3 extends over 15 amino acids.

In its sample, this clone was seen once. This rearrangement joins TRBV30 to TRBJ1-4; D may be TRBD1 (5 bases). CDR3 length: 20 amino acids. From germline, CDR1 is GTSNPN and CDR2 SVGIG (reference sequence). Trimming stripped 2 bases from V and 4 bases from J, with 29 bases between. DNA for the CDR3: TGTGCCTGGAGTCCATCCCATCGGCCGTCCGACGGGGGTCTTAATGAAAAACTGTTTTTT. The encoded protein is CAWSPSHRPSDGGLNEKLFF. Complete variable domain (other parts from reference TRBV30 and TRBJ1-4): SQTIHQWPATLVQPVGSPLSLECTVEGTSNPNLYWYRQAAGRGLQLLFYSVGIGQISSEVPQNLSASRPQDRQFILSSKKLLLSDSGFYLCAWSPSHRPSDGGLNEKLFFGSGTQLSVL.

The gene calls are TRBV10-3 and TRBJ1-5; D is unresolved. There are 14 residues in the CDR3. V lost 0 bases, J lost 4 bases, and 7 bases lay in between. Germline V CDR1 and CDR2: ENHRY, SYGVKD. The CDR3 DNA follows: TGTGCCATCAGTGAGTCGATTCGAAATCAGCCCCAGCATTTT. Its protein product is CAISESIRNQPQHF.

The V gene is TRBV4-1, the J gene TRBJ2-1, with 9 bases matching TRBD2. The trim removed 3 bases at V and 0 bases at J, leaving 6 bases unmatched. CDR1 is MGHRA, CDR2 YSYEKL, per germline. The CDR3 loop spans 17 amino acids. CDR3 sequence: CASSHTGLASSYNEQFF. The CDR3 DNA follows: TGCGCCAGCAGCCACACAGGACTAGCGAGCTCCTACAATGAGCAGTTCTTC.

CDR3 nucleotide sequence: TGTGCCAGCAGCATACTAGGACTAGTGTCACTTCCAGAGACCCAGTACTTC. It specifies CASSILGLVSLPETQYF. The gene calls are TRBV13 and TRBJ2-5; TRBD2 matches 7 bases. The germline CDR1 and CDR2 sequences are PRHDT and FYEKMQ (reference sequence). After removal of 5 bases from V and 4 bases from J, the junction contained 16 bases not matched to a gene. This CDR3 is 17 amino acids long.

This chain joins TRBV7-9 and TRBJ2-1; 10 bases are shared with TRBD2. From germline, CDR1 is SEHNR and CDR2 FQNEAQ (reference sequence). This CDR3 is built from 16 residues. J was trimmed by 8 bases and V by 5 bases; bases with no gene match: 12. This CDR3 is CASSPTPGLALDEQFF. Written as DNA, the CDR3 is TGTGCCAGCAGCCCGACCCCGGGACTAGCGCTCGATGAGCAGTTCTTC.

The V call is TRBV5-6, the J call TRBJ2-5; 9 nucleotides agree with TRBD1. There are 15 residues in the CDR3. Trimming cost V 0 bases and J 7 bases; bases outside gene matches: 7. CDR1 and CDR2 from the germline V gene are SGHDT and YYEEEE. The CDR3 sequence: CASSLAGGQGWTQYF. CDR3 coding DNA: TGTGCCAGCAGCTTGGCGGGGGGACAGGGATGGACCCAGTACTTC.

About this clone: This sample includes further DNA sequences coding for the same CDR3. DNA for the CDR3: TGCGCCAGCAGCGGCGGGAGTGGCCAAGAGACCCAGTACTTC. Translating it yields CASSGGSGQETQYF. The chain uses TRBV5-1 and TRBJ2-5; TRBD2 aligns across 7 bases. J gave up 1 base and V 4 bases, and 4 bases lay outside the gene matches. The CDR3 loop spans 14 amino acids. CDR1 and CDR2 (germline): SGHRS, YFSETQ.

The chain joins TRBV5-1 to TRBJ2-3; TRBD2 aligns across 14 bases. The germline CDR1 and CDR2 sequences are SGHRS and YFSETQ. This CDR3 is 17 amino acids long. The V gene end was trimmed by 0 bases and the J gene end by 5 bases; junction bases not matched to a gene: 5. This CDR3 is CASSLEGLAGVIDTQYF. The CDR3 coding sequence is TGCGCCAGCAGCTTGGAGGGACTAGCGGGAGTTATAGATACGCAGTATTTT.

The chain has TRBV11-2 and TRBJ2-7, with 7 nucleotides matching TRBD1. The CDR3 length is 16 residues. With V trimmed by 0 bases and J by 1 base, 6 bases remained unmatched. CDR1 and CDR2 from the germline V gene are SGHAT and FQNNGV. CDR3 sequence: CASSLDGQVASYEQYF. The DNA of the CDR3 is TGTGCCAGCAGCTTAGACGGACAGGTTGCTTCCTACGAGCAGTACTTC.

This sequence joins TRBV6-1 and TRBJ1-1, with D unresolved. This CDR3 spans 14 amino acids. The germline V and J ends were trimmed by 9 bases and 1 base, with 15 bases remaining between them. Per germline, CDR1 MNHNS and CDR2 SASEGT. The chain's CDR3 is CASLPGNANTEAFF. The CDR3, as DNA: TGTGCCAGTTTGCCAGGAAACGCGAACACTGAAGCTTTCTTT.

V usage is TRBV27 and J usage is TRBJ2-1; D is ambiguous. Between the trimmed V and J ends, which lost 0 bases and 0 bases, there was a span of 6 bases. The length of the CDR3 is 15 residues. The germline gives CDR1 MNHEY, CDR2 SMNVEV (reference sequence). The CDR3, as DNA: TGTGCCAGCAGTTTATCGGCAGGCTCCTACAATGAGCAGTTCTTC. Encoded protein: CASSLSAGSYNEQFF.

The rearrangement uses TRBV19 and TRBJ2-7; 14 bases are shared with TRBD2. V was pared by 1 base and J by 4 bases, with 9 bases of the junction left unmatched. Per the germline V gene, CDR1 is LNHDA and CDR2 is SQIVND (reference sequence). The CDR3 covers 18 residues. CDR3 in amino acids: CASSIAGTSGSGAYEQYF. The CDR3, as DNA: TGTGCCAGTAGTATAGCAGGGACTAGCGGGAGTGGGGCTTACGAGCAGTACTTC. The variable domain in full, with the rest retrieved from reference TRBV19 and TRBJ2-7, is DGGITQSPKYLFRKEGQNVTLSCEQNLNHDAMYWYRQDPGQGLRLIYYSQIVNDFQKGDIAEGYSVSREKKESFPLTVTSAQKNPTAFYLCASSIAGTSGSGAYEQYFGPGTRLTVT.

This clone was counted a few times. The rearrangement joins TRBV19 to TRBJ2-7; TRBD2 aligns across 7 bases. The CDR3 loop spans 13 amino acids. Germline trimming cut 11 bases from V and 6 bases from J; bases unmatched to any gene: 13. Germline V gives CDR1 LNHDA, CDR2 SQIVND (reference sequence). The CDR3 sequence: CAASTSARTEQYF. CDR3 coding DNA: TGTGCCGCCTCAACTAGCGCGAGGACCGAGCAGTACTTC.

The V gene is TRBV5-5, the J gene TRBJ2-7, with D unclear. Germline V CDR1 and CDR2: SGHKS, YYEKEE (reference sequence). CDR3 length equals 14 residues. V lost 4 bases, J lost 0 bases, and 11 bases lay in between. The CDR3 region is CASSPSPASYEQYF. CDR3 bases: TGTGCCAGCAGCCCCTCCCCGGCCTCCTACGAGCAGTACTTC.

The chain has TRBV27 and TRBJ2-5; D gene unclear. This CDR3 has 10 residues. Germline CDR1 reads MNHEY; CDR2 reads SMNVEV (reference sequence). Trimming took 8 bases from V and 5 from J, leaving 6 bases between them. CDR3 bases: TGTGCCAGCGGCTATGAGACCCAGTACTTC. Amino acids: CASGYETQYF.

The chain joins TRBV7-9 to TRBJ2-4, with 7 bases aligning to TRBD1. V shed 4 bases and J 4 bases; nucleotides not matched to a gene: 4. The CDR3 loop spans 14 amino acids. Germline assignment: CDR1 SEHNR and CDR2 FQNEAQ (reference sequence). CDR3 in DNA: TGTGCCAGCAGCTCGGGACAGACAAAAAACATTCAGTACTTC. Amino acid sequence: CASSSGQTKNIQYF.

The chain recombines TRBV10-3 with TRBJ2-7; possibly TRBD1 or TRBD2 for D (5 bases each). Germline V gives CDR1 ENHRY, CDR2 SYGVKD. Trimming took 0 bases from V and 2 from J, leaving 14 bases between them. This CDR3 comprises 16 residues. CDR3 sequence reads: CAISESGVGVTYEQYF. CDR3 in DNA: TGTGCCATCAGTGAGTCAGGGGTGGGGGTGACCTACGAGCAGTACTTC.

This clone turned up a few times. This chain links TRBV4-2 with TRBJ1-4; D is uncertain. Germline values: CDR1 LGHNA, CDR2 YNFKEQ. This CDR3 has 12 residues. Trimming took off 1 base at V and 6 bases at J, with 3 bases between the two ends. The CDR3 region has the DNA TGTGCCAGCAGCCAAGTAGATGAAAAACTGTTTTTT. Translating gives CASSQVDEKLFF.

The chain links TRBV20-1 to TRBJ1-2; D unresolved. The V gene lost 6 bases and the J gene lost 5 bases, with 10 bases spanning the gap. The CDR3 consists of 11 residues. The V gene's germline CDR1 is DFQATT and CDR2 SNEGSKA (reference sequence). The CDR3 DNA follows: TGCAGTGCCGCACTGGGGTATGGCTACACCTTC. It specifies CSAALGYGYTF.

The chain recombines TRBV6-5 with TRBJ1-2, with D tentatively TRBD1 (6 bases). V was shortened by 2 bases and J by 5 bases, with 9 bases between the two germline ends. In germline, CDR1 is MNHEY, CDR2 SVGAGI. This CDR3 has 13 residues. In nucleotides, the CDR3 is TGTGCCAGCAGTTACAAGACAGGTTATGGCTACACCTTC. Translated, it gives CASSYKTGYGYTF.